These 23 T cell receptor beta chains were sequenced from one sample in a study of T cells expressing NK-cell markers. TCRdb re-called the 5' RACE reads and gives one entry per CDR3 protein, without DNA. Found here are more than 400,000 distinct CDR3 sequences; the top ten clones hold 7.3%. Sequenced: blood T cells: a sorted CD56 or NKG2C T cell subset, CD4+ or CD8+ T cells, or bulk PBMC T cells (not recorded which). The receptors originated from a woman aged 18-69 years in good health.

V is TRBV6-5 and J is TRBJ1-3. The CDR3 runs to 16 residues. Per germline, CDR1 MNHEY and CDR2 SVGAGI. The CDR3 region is CASSYFHTNSGNTIYF.

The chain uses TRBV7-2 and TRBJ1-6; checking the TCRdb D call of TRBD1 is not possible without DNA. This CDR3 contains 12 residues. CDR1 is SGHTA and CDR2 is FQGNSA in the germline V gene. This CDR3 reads CASTRGNSPLHF.

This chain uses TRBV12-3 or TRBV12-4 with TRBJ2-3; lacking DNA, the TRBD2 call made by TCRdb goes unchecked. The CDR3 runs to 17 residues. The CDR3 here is CASTQKDGPLNTDTQYF.

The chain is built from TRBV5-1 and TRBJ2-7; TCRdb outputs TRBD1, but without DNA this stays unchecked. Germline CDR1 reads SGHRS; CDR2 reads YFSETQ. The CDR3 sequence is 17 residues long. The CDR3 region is CASSHGLTRLQTYEQYF.

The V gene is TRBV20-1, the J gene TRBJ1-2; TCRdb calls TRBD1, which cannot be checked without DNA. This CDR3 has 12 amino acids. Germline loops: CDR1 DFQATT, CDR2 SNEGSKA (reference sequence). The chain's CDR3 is CSATGQTDGYTF.

CDR3 sequence: CASSGSGNQPQHF. The chain carries TRBV12-3 or TRBV12-4 and TRBJ1-5. The CDR3 sequence is 13 residues long.

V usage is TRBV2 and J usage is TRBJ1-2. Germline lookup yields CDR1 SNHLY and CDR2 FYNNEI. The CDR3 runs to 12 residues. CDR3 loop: CAGRTDDYGYTF. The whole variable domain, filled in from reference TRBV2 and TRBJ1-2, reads EPEVTQTPSHQVTQMGQEVILRCVPISNHLYFYWYRQILGQKVEFLVSFYNNEISEKSEIFDDQFSVERPDGSNFTLKIRSTKLEDSAMYFCAGRTDDYGYTFGSGTRLTVV.

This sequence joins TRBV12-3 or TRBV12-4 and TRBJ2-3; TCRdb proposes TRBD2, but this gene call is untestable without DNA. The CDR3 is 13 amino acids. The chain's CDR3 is CASSFNPRDTQYF.

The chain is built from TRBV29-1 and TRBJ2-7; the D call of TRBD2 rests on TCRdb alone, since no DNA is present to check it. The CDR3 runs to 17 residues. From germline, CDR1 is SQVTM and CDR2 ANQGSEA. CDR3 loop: CSARTRMVSGPNYEQYF.

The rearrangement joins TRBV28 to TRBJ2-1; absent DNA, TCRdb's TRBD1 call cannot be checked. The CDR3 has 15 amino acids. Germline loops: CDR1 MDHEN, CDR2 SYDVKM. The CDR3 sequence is CASSSAGQGYNEQFF. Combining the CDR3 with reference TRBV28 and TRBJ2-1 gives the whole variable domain DVKVTQSSRYLVKRTGEKVFLECVQDMDHENMFWYRQDPGLGLRLIYFSYDVKMKEKGDIPEGYSVSREKKERFSLILESASTNQTSMYLCASSSAGQGYNEQFFGPGTRLTVL.

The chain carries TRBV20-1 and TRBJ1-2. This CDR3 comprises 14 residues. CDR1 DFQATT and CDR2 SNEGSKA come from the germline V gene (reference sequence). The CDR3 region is CSARSTGLNYGYTF.

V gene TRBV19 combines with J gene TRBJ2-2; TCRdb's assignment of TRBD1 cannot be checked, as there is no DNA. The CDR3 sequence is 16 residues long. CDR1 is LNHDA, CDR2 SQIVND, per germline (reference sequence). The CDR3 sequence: CASMARTIAPSGELFF.

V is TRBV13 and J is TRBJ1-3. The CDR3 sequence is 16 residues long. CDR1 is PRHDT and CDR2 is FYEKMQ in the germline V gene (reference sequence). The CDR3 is CASSIVDESSGNTIYF.

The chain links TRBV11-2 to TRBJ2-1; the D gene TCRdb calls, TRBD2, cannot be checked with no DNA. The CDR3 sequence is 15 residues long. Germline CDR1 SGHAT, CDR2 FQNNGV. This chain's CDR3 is CASSILAGAGNEQFF.

The CDR3: CASSQGPFYEQFF. The chain uses TRBV4-3 and TRBJ2-1; as DNA is missing, the TRBD2 call by TCRdb cannot be tested. The CDR3 sequence is 13 residues long. CDR1 LGHNA and CDR2 YSLEER come from the germline V gene.

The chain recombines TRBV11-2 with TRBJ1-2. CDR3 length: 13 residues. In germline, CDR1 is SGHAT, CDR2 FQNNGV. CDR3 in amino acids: CASSVRANYGYTF.

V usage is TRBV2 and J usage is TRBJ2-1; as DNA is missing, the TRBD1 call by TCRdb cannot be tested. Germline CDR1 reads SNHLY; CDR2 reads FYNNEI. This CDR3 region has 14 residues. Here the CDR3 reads CASRRDRGFNEQFF.

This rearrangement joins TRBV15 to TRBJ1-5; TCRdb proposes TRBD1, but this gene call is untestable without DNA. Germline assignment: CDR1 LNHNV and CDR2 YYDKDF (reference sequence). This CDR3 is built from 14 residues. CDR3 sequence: CATSSTGNSQPQHF.

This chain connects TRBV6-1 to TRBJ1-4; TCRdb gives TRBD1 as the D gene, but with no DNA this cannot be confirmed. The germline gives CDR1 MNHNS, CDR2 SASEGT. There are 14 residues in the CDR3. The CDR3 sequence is CASKMGTGDEKLFF.

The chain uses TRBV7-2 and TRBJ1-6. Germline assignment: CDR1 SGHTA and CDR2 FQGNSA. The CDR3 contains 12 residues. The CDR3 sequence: CASSGPYSPLHF. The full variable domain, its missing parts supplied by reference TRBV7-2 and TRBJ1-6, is GAGVSQSPSNKVTEKGKDVELRCDPISGHTALYWYRQSLGQGLEFLIYFQGNSAPDKSGLPSDRFSAERTGGSVSTLTIQRTQQEDSAVYLCASSGPYSPLHFGNGTRLTVT.

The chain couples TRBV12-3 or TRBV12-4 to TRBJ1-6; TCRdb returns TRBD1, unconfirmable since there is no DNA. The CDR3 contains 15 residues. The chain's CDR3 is CASRGTDRANSPLHF.

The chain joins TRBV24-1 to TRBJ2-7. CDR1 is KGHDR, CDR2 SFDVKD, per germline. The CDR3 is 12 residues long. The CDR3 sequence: CATSDFGRQQYF.

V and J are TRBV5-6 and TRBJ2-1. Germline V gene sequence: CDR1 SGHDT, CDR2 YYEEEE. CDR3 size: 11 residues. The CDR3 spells CASSLENEQFF.